One sample yielded the 15 T cell receptor beta chains listed below, sequenced in a study of OX40 agonist ivuxolimab in advanced cancers. Some clones are missing from TCRdb's copy, which holds only in-frame ones; the method was immunoSEQ multiplex PCR. Of fewer than 70,000 clones detected, roughly nine tenths appear once; the ten largest clones hold 13% to 15%. This specimen consisted of CD4+ or CD8+ T cells sorted from blood, obtained in a trial of the OX40 agonist ivuxolimab. The receptors stem from an adult with an advanced solid tumor such as melanoma, head and neck, liver or kidney cancer.

The chain couples TRBV11-3 to TRBJ2-5; the D is unclear. The CDR3 has 12 residues. CDR1 is SGHNT and CDR2 is YENEEA in the germline V gene. V lost 5 bases and J lost 5, with 9 bases in between. The CDR3 sequence is CASSQGWETQYF. CDR3 nucleotide sequence: TGTGCCAGCAGCCAAGGTTGGGAGACCCAGTACTTC.

The chain has TRBV5-1 and TRBJ2-7; D ambiguous. The length of the CDR3 is 14 residues. V was shortened by 0 bases and J by 1 base, with 8 bases between the two germline ends. CDR1 is SGHRS, CDR2 YFSETQ, per germline. CDR3 in amino acids: CASSLAYGSYEQYF. In DNA form, the CDR3 reads TGCGCCAGCAGCTTGGCTTACGGATCCTACGAGCAGTACTTC.

CDR3 residues: CASSSNPGTDVHNEQFF. The CDR3 DNA reads as TGTGCCAGCAGTTCGAACCCGGGGACAGATGTCCACAATGAGCAGTTCTTC. V usage is TRBV28 and J usage is TRBJ2-1, with 7 nucleotides matching TRBD1. The J segment lost 5 bases and the V segment lost 4 bases, leaving 14 bases of the junction unmatched. Germline-derived CDR1 and CDR2 are MDHEN and SYDVKM. The CDR3 is 17 residues long.

The chain is built from TRBV4-2 and TRBJ1-1; D not certain. There are 12 residues in the CDR3. Per the germline V gene, CDR1 is LGHNA and CDR2 is YNFKEQ. With 4 bases removed from V and 4 bases from J, the gap between germline ends came to 7 bases. CDR3 coding DNA: TGTGCCAGCAGCCGAGAAGGCACTGAAGCTTTCTTT. Amino acids: CASSREGTEAFF.

The V gene is TRBV5-1, the J gene TRBJ1-2; no definite D call. CDR3 length: 14 residues. Deletions cut 3 bases from V and 4 bases from J, with 13 bases between. CDR1 is SGHRS and CDR2 is YFSETQ in the germline V gene. CDR3 loop: CASSSGSGTYGYTF. DNA for the CDR3: TGCGCCAGCAGCTCGGGGTCGGGAACCTATGGCTACACCTTC.

This clone was observed once. V gene TRBV18 combines with J gene TRBJ2-1, with 10 bases identical to TRBD2. This CDR3 is 17 amino acids long. CDR1 and CDR2 (germline): KGHSH, LQKENI. Trimming removed 1 base from V and 5 bases from J; junction bases left unmatched: 8. CDR3 sequence: CASSPQLPGLANNEQFF. CDR3 sequence (DNA): TGTGCCAGCTCACCACAGCTTCCGGGACTAGCGAACAATGAGCAGTTCTTC.

This chain uses TRBV10-3 with TRBJ1-2, with TRBD1 identical over 9 bases. Trimming at V came to 5 bases and at J to 8 bases, leaving 9 bases not matched to a gene. This CDR3 spans 14 amino acids. Looked up from germline, CDR1 is ENHRY and CDR2 is SYGVKD. For the CDR3, the DNA is TGTGCCATCAGTCCGGGACAGGGAGATAAAGGCTACACCTTC. Protein: CAISPGQGDKGYTF.

This sequence joins TRBV5-1 and TRBJ2-1; no reliable D call. The germline gives CDR1 SGHRS, CDR2 YFSETQ. The ends were cut back, 0 bases at V and 8 bases at J, with 9 bases in the middle. CDR3 length: 13 residues. The chain's CDR3 is CASSLVSRDEQFF. The CDR3 DNA is TGCGCCAGCAGCTTGGTTTCGCGAGATGAGCAGTTCTTC.

The rearrangement joins TRBV11-3 to TRBJ2-2; a possible D gene is TRBD2 (7 bases). Per germline, CDR1 SGHNT and CDR2 YENEEA. The V end was cut by 4 bases, the J end by 1 base, with 16 bases between. The CDR3 extends over 17 amino acids. DNA for the CDR3: TGTGCCAGCAGCTCCCTTTGGGGAGGGGGGAACACCGGGGAGCTGTTTTTT. Its protein product is CASSSLWGGGNTGELFF.

The chain recombines TRBV5-1 with TRBJ1-3, with D perhaps TRBD1 (6 bases). The CDR3 has 15 residues. V lost 4 bases, J lost 0 bases, and 11 bases lay in between. Germline V gives CDR1 SGHRS, CDR2 YFSETQ. CDR3 sequence reads: CASSKTGLSGNTIYF. The CDR3 DNA sequence: TGCGCCAGCAGCAAGACAGGTCTCTCTGGAAACACCATATATTTT.

A few counts support this clone. The chain combines TRBV20-1 with TRBJ1-1; TRBD1 might be the D (5 bases). The CDR3 sequence is 10 residues long. Germline values: CDR1 DFQATT, CDR2 SNEGSKA (reference sequence). Trimming removed 7 bases at V and 11 bases at J, with 14 bases between. The CDR3 spells CSGGEHDAFF. CDR3 in DNA: TGCAGTGGAGGGGAACATGACGCTTTCTTT.

CDR3 protein: CATSRDRHGYTF. DNA of the CDR3: TGTGCCACCAGCAGAGATCGGCATGGCTACACCTTC. V usage is TRBV15 and J usage is TRBJ1-2; no definite D call. CDR3 length: 12 amino acids. The ends were cut back, 0 bases at V and 6 bases at J, with 5 bases in the middle. CDR1 is LNHNV, CDR2 YYDKDF, per germline (reference sequence).

This chain links TRBV5-1 with TRBJ1-2; 12 positions match TRBD1. The length of the CDR3 is 15 residues. V lost 5 bases to trimming and J lost 8 bases; unmatched junction nucleotides: 10. The germline gives CDR1 SGHRS, CDR2 YFSETQ. CDR3 amino acids: CASSLPGQGAVGYTF. The CDR3 coding sequence is TGCGCCAGCAGTTTACCGGGACAGGGGGCCGTCGGCTACACCTTC.

The chain joins TRBV18 to TRBJ2-7; 9 bases are a match to TRBD1. This CDR3 spans 14 amino acids. Trimming cost V 5 bases and J 10 bases; bases outside gene matches: 12. Germline-derived CDR1 and CDR2 are KGHSH and LQKENI. The CDR3: CASSGSGQGLVQYF. For the CDR3, the DNA is TGTGCCAGCTCAGGATCGGGACAGGGCTTGGTCCAGTACTTC.

The chain links TRBV28 to TRBJ1-5; D gene unclear. The CDR3 runs to 16 residues. V was trimmed by 1 base and J by 6 bases, leaving 16 bases between them. Looked up from germline, CDR1 is MDHEN and CDR2 is SYDVKM. CDR3 DNA: TGTGCCAGCAGTTTATCGCGGGCGGTCGGGTCTCAGCCCCAGCATTTT. It is translated as CASSLSRAVGSQPQHF.